The rows below give T cell receptor beta chains drawn from one sample of a study of early stage breast cancer tumors. The assay was immunoSEQ multiplex PCR, and TCRdb's table has in-frame clones only and misses some. This table holds some 35,000 clones, around 68% found once. Input material: blood. The receptors were gathered from a person aged 55 to 69 with breast cancer. CDR3s include the opening cysteine and the closing phenylalanine or tryptophan. Fields, in order: V gene, clone size, J gene, D gene, CDR3 DNA, CDR3 protein. The D gene is left open where the match is weak. Clone size, where shown, is once, few, many, or a class for clones that have expanded.

v_gene: TRBV2; abundance: -; j_gene: TRBJ2-4; d_gene: TRBD2; CDR3nt: TGTGCCAGCAGCAGTATGAGGGCTAGCGGGAGGTATCAGAACATTCAGTACTTC; CDR3aa: CASSSMRASGRYQNIQYF
v_gene: TRBV18; abundance: once; j_gene: TRBJ1-1; d_gene: -; CDR3nt: TGTGCCAGCTCACCAAAACTGAGAATGAACACTGAAGCTTTCTTT; CDR3aa: CASSPKLRMNTEAFF
v_gene: TRBV10-3; abundance: -; j_gene: TRBJ1-5; d_gene: -; CDR3nt: TGTGCCATCAGCCCCACGTCCATGGATGCCCAGCATTTT; CDR3aa: CAISPTSMDAQHF
v_gene: TRBV7-8; abundance: -; j_gene: TRBJ1-6; d_gene: TRBD1; CDR3nt: TGTGCCAGCAGCCCCTGGACAGGGGGCTCACCCCTCCACTTT; CDR3aa: CASSPWTGGSPLHF
v_gene: TRBV5-1; abundance: -; j_gene: TRBJ2-5; d_gene: -; CDR3nt: TGCGCCAGCAGCTTGGGGCTAGCTCAAGAGACCCAGTACTTC; CDR3aa: CASSLGLAQETQYF
v_gene: TRBV5-1; abundance: -; j_gene: TRBJ2-3; d_gene: TRBD2; CDR3nt: TGCGCCAGCAGCTTGACAGCGGGAGTTTTGGGGAGCACAGATACGCAGTATTTT; CDR3aa: CASSLTAGVLGSTDTQYF
v_gene: TRBV28; abundance: -; j_gene: TRBJ2-5; d_gene: TRBD1; CDR3nt: TGTGCCAGCAGCTTAGGGGGCTGGGTGGCCCAGTACTTC; CDR3aa: CASSLGGWVAQYF
v_gene: TRBV28; abundance: -; j_gene: TRBJ2-7; d_gene: -; CDR3nt: TGTGCCAGCAGTTCGGGGATAACCTACGAGCAGTACTTC; CDR3aa: CASSSGITYEQYF
v_gene: TRBV5-1; abundance: few; j_gene: TRBJ1-2; d_gene: -; CDR3nt: TGCGCCAGCAGCTTTAGGGGGGACTATGGCTACACCTTC; CDR3aa: CASSFRGDYGYTF
v_gene: TRBV11-2; abundance: -; j_gene: TRBJ2-2; d_gene: TRBD2; CDR3nt: TGTGCCAGCAGCCCATGGCGGGAGCTCTCCGGGGAGCTGTTTTTT; CDR3aa: CASSPWRELSGELFF
v_gene: TRBV6-5; abundance: -; j_gene: TRBJ2-3; d_gene: TRBD1; CDR3nt: TGTGCCAGCAGTACGGACAGGGGGCTCAGAGATACGCAGTATTTT; CDR3aa: CASSTDRGLRDTQYF
v_gene: TRBV28; abundance: -; j_gene: TRBJ2-6; d_gene: -; CDR3nt: TGTGCCAGCTTTCAGAGCTCTGGGGCCAACGTCCTGACTTTC; CDR3aa: CASFQSSGANVLTF
v_gene: TRBV27; abundance: few; j_gene: TRBJ1-5; d_gene: TRBD1; CDR3nt: TGTGCCAGCAGTACAGGGGTTTTTAGCAATCAGCCCCAGCATTTT; CDR3aa: CASSTGVFSNQPQHF
v_gene: TRBV2; abundance: -; j_gene: TRBJ2-5; d_gene: -; CDR3nt: TGTGCCAGCAGTGTCATAGGGGTAGAGACCCAGTACTTC; CDR3aa: CASSVIGVETQYF
v_gene: TRBV6-4; abundance: few; j_gene: TRBJ1-4; d_gene: TRBD1; CDR3nt: TGTGCCAGCAGGGACAGGAGGGAAAAACTGTTTTTT; CDR3aa: CASRDRREKLFF
v_gene: TRBV5-1; abundance: -; j_gene: TRBJ1-2; d_gene: -; CDR3nt: TGCGCCAGCAGACCTCCGGGCCTGAGGGGGTATGGCTACACCTTC; CDR3aa: CASRPPGLRGYGYTF
v_gene: TRBV5-1; abundance: -; j_gene: TRBJ2-1; d_gene: TRBD2; CDR3nt: TGCGCCAGCAGCTGGACTAGCGGGAGTCCGTCCTACAATGAGCAGTTCTTC; CDR3aa: CASSWTSGSPSYNEQFF
v_gene: TRBV6-4; abundance: -; j_gene: TRBJ2-7; d_gene: TRBD1; CDR3nt: TGTGCCAGGGCAGGACAGGGCCTCTCCTACGAGCAGTACTTC; CDR3aa: CARAGQGLSYEQYF
v_gene: TRBV5-1; abundance: -; j_gene: TRBJ2-5; d_gene: -; CDR3nt: TGCGCCAGCAGCCTAGGACTCCCCAGGGAGACCCAGTACTTC; CDR3aa: CASSLGLPRETQYF
v_gene: TRBV2; abundance: -; j_gene: TRBJ2-7; d_gene: -; CDR3nt: TGTGCCAGCAGTGAAACGGGACATTCTACCGAGCAGTACTTC; CDR3aa: CASSETGHSTEQYF
v_gene: TRBV6-5; abundance: -; j_gene: TRBJ1-1; d_gene: TRBD1; CDR3nt: TGTGCCAGCAGTTATGACAGGGGGATGAACACTGAAGCTTTCTTT; CDR3aa: CASSYDRGMNTEAFF
v_gene: TRBV9; abundance: -; j_gene: TRBJ1-2; d_gene: TRBD1; CDR3nt: TGTGCCAGCAGCGGAAACAGGGGATACTATGGCTACACCTTC; CDR3aa: CASSGNRGYYGYTF
v_gene: TRBV30; abundance: -; j_gene: TRBJ2-7; d_gene: -; CDR3nt: TGTGCCTGGGACCCCGGGGCTGCCTACGAGCAGTACTTC; CDR3aa: CAWDPGAAYEQYF
v_gene: TRBV14; abundance: -; j_gene: TRBJ1-6; d_gene: -; CDR3nt: TGTGCCAGCAGGCAGGGCGGGTCACCCCTCCACTTT; CDR3aa: CASRQGGSPLHF
v_gene: TRBV11-2; abundance: -; j_gene: TRBJ1-1; d_gene: -; CDR3nt: TGTGCCAGCAGCTTTCAAGGGAACACTGAAGCTTTCTTT; CDR3aa: CASSFQGNTEAFF
v_gene: TRBV19; abundance: once; j_gene: TRBJ1-3; d_gene: -; CDR3nt: TGTGCCAGCATAACAGGGCCCTCTGGAAACACCATATATTTT; CDR3aa: CASITGPSGNTIYF
v_gene: TRBV25-1; abundance: few; j_gene: TRBJ1-2; d_gene: -; CDR3nt: TGTGCCAGCAGTAAGGATTATGGCTACACCTTC; CDR3aa: CASSKDYGYTF
v_gene: TRBV4-1; abundance: few; j_gene: TRBJ2-5; d_gene: -; CDR3nt: TGCGCCAGCAGCCAGACAGAGGGACAGACCCAGTACTTC; CDR3aa: CASSQTEGQTQYF
v_gene: TRBV5-5; abundance: -; j_gene: TRBJ2-3; d_gene: TRBD2; CDR3nt: TGTGCCAGCAGCTCTGGGACTAGCGGTCGTAGCACAGATACGCAGTATTTT; CDR3aa: CASSSGTSGRSTDTQYF
v_gene: TRBV19; abundance: -; j_gene: TRBJ1-4; d_gene: -; CDR3nt: TGTGCCAGTAGTCCCTCGGAGGGGGTAGCTAATGAAAAACTGTTTTTT; CDR3aa: CASSPSEGVANEKLFF
v_gene: TRBV27; abundance: -; j_gene: TRBJ2-7; d_gene: -; CDR3nt: TGTGCCAGCAGTTCCGGGCTCTCCTACGAGCAGTACTTC; CDR3aa: CASSSGLSYEQYF
v_gene: TRBV7-8; abundance: -; j_gene: TRBJ1-2; d_gene: -; CDR3nt: TGTGCCAGCAGCCCGGGGGTGGGGGGCTACACCTTC; CDR3aa: CASSPGVGGYTF
v_gene: TRBV19; abundance: -; j_gene: TRBJ1-1; d_gene: TRBD1; CDR3nt: TGTGCCAGTAGTGTAACAGGGGGCGGCACTGAAGCTTTCTTT; CDR3aa: CASSVTGGGTEAFF
v_gene: TRBV28; abundance: -; j_gene: TRBJ2-7; d_gene: -; CDR3nt: TGTGCCAGCAGTTTCCCCGGGGGACGCTACGAGCAGTACTTC; CDR3aa: CASSFPGGRYEQYF
v_gene: TRBV7-9; abundance: -; j_gene: TRBJ1-1; d_gene: -; CDR3nt: TGTGCCAGCAGCCTCCTTCGGGGGGGAGAGACTGAAGCTTTCTTT; CDR3aa: CASSLLRGGETEAFF
v_gene: TRBV5-1; abundance: -; j_gene: TRBJ2-1; d_gene: TRBD2; CDR3nt: TGCGCCAGCAGCTTTCCAAGCGGGAGGGCATACAATGAGCAGTTCTTC; CDR3aa: CASSFPSGRAYNEQFF
v_gene: TRBV28; abundance: few; j_gene: TRBJ1-2; d_gene: -; CDR3nt: TGTGCCAGCAGTCCAGGTAACAGTGGTTACTATGGCTACACCTTC; CDR3aa: CASSPGNSGYYGYTF
v_gene: TRBV5-6; abundance: -; j_gene: TRBJ1-6; d_gene: -; CDR3nt: TGTGCCAGCAGCCTTAGTCTGGCCACCCTCCACTTT; CDR3aa: CASSLSLATLHF
v_gene: TRBV18; abundance: -; j_gene: TRBJ1-5; d_gene: -; CDR3nt: TGTGCCAGCTCACAGGGGTGGGGCAATCAGCCCCAGCATTTT; CDR3aa: CASSQGWGNQPQHF
v_gene: TRBV27; abundance: -; j_gene: TRBJ1-3; d_gene: -; CDR3nt: TGTGCCAGCAGTCGCAACCGCGGAAACACCATATATTTT; CDR3aa: CASSRNRGNTIYF
v_gene: TRBV21-1; abundance: -; j_gene: TRBJ2-7; d_gene: -; CDR3nt: TGTGCCAGCAGACCATGTTCCTACGAGCAGTACTTC; CDR3aa: CASRPCSYEQYF
v_gene: TRBV5-6; abundance: -; j_gene: TRBJ1-2; d_gene: -; CDR3nt: TGTGCCAGCAGCCCCCTGGAGAGGGGAGGCTATGGCTACACCTTC; CDR3aa: CASSPLERGGYGYTF